A selection of T cell receptor beta chains follows, all from one sample in a study of cytomegalovirus exposure and HLA in healthy donors. Only in-frame clones appear in the TCRdb table, and some are missing; sequencing was by immunoSEQ multiplex PCR. The table shows about 71,000 clones, with over 85% occurring only once. Source material: PBMCs. All receptors derive from a man younger than 35 in good health and CMV-seropositive. Each CDR3 is given with its conserved first and last residue. The order of the fields is J gene, V gene, D gene, clone size, CDR3 length, CDR3 protein, CDR3 DNA. A D gene is named only where the DNA matches it firmly. Some rows mark clone size as missing; the rest say once, few, many or name a class of expanded clone.

>TRBJ1-1|TRBV6-6|NA|NA|14
CASSYGAHNTEAFF
TGTGCCAGCAGTTACGGGGCGCATAACACTGAAGCTTTCTTT
>TRBJ2-3|TRBV5-1|TRBD1|NA|15
CASSLRGRGTDTQYF
TGCGCCAGCAGCCTCAGGGGGCGAGGCACAGATACGCAGTATTTT
>TRBJ2-2|TRBV29-1|NA|NA|13
CSVARTVGGELFF
TGCAGCGTGGCTAGGACAGTAGGCGGGGAGCTGTTTTTT
>TRBJ2-5|TRBV7-8|TRBD2|NA|15
CASSDGTSGGQTQYF
TGTGCCAGCAGCGACGGGACTAGCGGGGGGCAGACCCAGTACTTC
>TRBJ2-7|TRBV6-6|TRBD1|NA|12
CASGGQGYEQYF
TGTGCCAGCGGAGGACAGGGCTACGAGCAGTACTTC
>TRBJ2-1|TRBV27|TRBD2|NA|22
CASSSNPIKLLAGGLSYNEQFF
TGTGCCAGCAGTTCCAACCCCATTAAATTACTAGCGGGAGGGCTGTCCTACAATGAGCAGTTCTTC
>TRBJ1-1|TRBV6-1|NA|NA|14
CANEGQGRAMEAFF
TGTGCCAACGAAGGGCAGGGTAGAGCGATGGAAGCTTTCTTT
>TRBJ1-5|TRBV6-1|NA|NA|15
CASRINRISNQPQHF
TGTGCCAGCAGGATAAACAGGATCTCCAATCAGCCCCAGCATTTT
>TRBJ2-6|TRBV7-7|TRBD1|NA|15
CASSQGASGANVLTF
TGTGCCAGCAGTCAGGGGGCGTCTGGGGCCAACGTCCTGACTTTC
>TRBJ1-1|TRBV11-2|NA|NA|16
CASSPTPPGLGTEAFF
TGTGCCAGCAGCCCCACTCCCCCGGGTTTAGGCACTGAAGCTTTCTTT
>TRBJ1-2|TRBV5-1|NA|NA|16
CASSPETGDLNYGYTF
TGCGCCAGCAGCCCGGAGACAGGCGATCTTAACTATGGCTACACCTTC
>TRBJ1-2|TRBV5-1|TRBD1|NA|16
CASRIQNRDRGSGYTF
TGCGCCAGCAGGATTCAGAACCGGGACAGGGGTTCTGGCTACACCTTC
>TRBJ1-1|TRBV27|NA|few|14
CATRGNQGNTEAFF
TGTGCCACCCGAGGAAACCAGGGTAACACTGAAGCTTTCTTT